These 3 T cell receptor beta chains were all obtained from the same sample, sequenced in a study of cytomegalovirus exposure and HLA in healthy donors (TCRdb year 2017). Libraries were constructed by the immunoSEQ multiplex PCR assay. A mixture of 60 forward primers for TCR Vbeta segments and 13 reverse primers for TCR Jbeta segments was used in the multiplex PCR. Not all clones reach the TCRdb copy of this immuneACCESS table, which keeps in-frame sequences only. Checked studies attribute under half of the gap to unresolved V genes and leave the rest unexplained. The sample table records about 200,000 clones; 82% of these occur just once. Around 3% of the sample comes from the top ten. Sequenced: PBMCs. The origin of the receptors is a woman aged 40 to 50 in good health and CMV-seronegative.

The sample holds one count of this clone. The CDR3 DNA follows: TGTGCCAGCAGTGACCTGGCCGGTTCGGGAGGCTACACCTTC. This translates into CASSDLAGSGGYTF. The chain is built from TRBV6-1 and TRBJ1-2; D remains unclear. With 3 bases removed from V and 8 bases from J, the gap between germline ends came to 16 bases. CDR1 and CDR2 from the germline V gene are MNHNS and SASEGT. This CDR3 spans 14 amino acids.

This clone has just a few counts. The chain couples TRBV15 to TRBJ2-3, with TRBD2 matching 7 bases. The junction had 13 bases not matched to a gene; V was cut back by 4 bases and J by 0 bases. The length of the CDR3 is 18 residues. Looked up from germline, CDR1 is LNHNV and CDR2 is YYDKDF (reference sequence). DNA of the CDR3: TGTGCCACCAGCAATCGCGGGTGGGAGGGCACGAGCACAGATACGCAGTATTTT. Its protein is CATSNRGWEGTSTDTQYF.

This rearrangement joins TRBV5-1 to TRBJ2-3; TRBD2 matches 13 bases. Losses at the gene ends were 3 bases for V and 3 bases for J; bases not matched to a gene: 4. CDR1 is SGHRS, CDR2 YFSETQ, per germline. This CDR3 is built from 16 residues. The CDR3 bases are TGCGCCAGCAGCTCCGCGACTAGCGGGGGGACAGATACGCAGTATTTT. Its translation is CASSSATSGGTDTQYF.